Listed here are 16 T cell receptor beta chains from one sample, sequenced in a study of blood T cell repertoires in COVID-19. Generated by immunoSEQ multiplex PCR, the TCRdb table keeps only in-frame clones and is missing some. The sample carries 300,000 to 400,000 clones, 85% to 90% recorded once. Sequencing was performed on PBMCs or T cells enriched from blood (not recorded which). The receptor source for this set is a woman aged 25 to 39 with acute COVID-19.

In this sample, this clone turned up a few times. The identical CDR3 is also encoded by other nucleotide sequences in the sample. The chain couples TRBV6-5 to TRBJ1-1; a weak D match, TRBD1 (6 bases). Germline loops: CDR1 MNHEY, CDR2 SVGAGI. The CDR3 totals 13 residues. V was clipped by 2 bases and J by 6 bases, with 10 bases between them. DNA for the CDR3: TGTGCCAGCAGTTACGGCAGGGGCGCTGAAGCTTTCTTT. Protein product: CASSYGRGAEAFF.

V is TRBV28 and J is TRBJ1-5; perhaps TRBD1 as D (6 bases). CDR1 is MDHEN and CDR2 is SYDVKM in the germline V gene. The CDR3 contains 16 residues. V lost 6 bases to trimming and J lost 7 bases, with 22 bases between them. This CDR3 reads CASSLHRGGAGQPQHF. The CDR3 DNA sequence: TGTGCCAGCAGCCTACACCGGGGGGGGGCAGGGCAGCCCCAGCATTTT.

J is TRBJ1-1 and V is TRBV5-1; D unresolved. Germline values: CDR1 SGHRS, CDR2 YFSETQ. The ends were cut back, 0 bases at V and 2 bases at J, with 11 bases in the middle. CDR3 size: 15 residues. In DNA form, the CDR3 reads TGCGCCAGCAGCTTGGTGGCAGTATCAAACACTGAAGCTTTCTTT. Protein sequence: CASSLVAVSNTEAFF.

This chain uses TRBV25-1 with TRBJ2-7; unclear D gene. The CDR3 is 13 amino acids. V was pared by 5 bases and J by 5 bases, with 13 bases between. From germline, CDR1 is MGHDK and CDR2 SYGVNS. CDR3 bases: TGTGCCAGCAGTCTCCAGATGAACGACGAGCAGTACTTC. This sequence encodes CASSLQMNDEQYF.

The chain uses TRBV14 and TRBJ2-1, with 7 bases lining up with TRBD1. This CDR3 is 14 amino acids long. The germline V gene has CDR1 SGHDN and CDR2 FVKESK. J gave up 3 bases and V 11 bases, and 10 bases lay outside the gene matches. CDR3 residues: CAARGSGYYNEQFF. The CDR3, as DNA: TGTGCCGCCAGGGGGAGTGGGTACTACAATGAGCAGTTCTTC.

This clone was seen more than once but under ten times. This chain joins TRBV12-5 and TRBJ1-5, with unresolved D. CDR1 LGHNT and CDR2 FRNRAP come from the germline V gene. Trimming shortened V by 5 bases and J by 1 base, and 9 bases separated the two germline ends. The CDR3 spans 14 residues. The DNA of the CDR3 is TGTGCTAGTGGTCCGGGAGGCAGCAATCAGCCCCAGCATTTT. This codes for CASGPGGSNQPQHF.

The chain combines TRBV2 with TRBJ1-1; D might be TRBD1 (5 bases). This CDR3 spans 16 amino acids. Germline CDR1 SNHLY, CDR2 FYNNEI. With 2 bases removed from V and 1 base from J, the gap between germline ends came to 14 bases. The CDR3 coding sequence is TGTGCCAGCAGTGAAAGGGTCTCGGGGGGGAACACTGAAGCTTTCTTT. Protein: CASSERVSGGNTEAFF.

This sequence joins TRBV6-2 or TRBV6-3 and TRBJ1-3; TRBD1 is a possible D gene (6 bases). There are 14 residues in the CDR3. Trimming cost V 2 bases and J 1 base, with 6 bases left between them. CDR1 is MNHEY and CDR2 is SVGEGT in the germline V gene. The CDR3 protein is CASSYTGSGNTIYF. For the CDR3, the DNA is TGTGCCAGCAGTTACACAGGGTCTGGAAACACCATATATTTT.

This rearrangement joins TRBV7-8 to TRBJ2-2; 9 nucleotides agree with TRBD1. Losses at the gene ends were 5 bases for V and 5 bases for J; bases not matched to a gene: 3. Germline V lookup: CDR1 SGHVS, CDR2 FQNEAQ. This CDR3 contains 14 residues. As DNA, the CDR3 is TGTGCCAGCAGCGCGGGACAGGGTACCGGGGAGCTGTTTTTT. Protein sequence: CASSAGQGTGELFF.

This rearrangement joins TRBV9 to TRBJ2-5; D call uncertain. Germline V lookup: CDR1 SGDLS, CDR2 YYNGEE. This CDR3 spans 13 amino acids. V lost 3 bases and J 5 bases, leaving 11 bases between the germline ends. CDR3 in amino acids: CASSAPVVETQYF. The CDR3 DNA is TGTGCCAGCAGCGCTCCGGTAGTGGAGACCCAGTACTTC.

This clone came up a few times. V usage is TRBV7-6 and J usage is TRBJ1-1, with D possibly matching TRBD1 (5 bases). The CDR3 has 13 residues. Trimming took 6 bases from V and 2 from J, leaving 10 bases between them. Germline V gives CDR1 SGHVS, CDR2 FNYEAQ. For the CDR3, the DNA is TGTGCCAGCAGTCGCGACAGAAACACTGAAGCTTTCTTT. Its translation is CASSRDRNTEAFF.

This clone was picked up a small number of times. The chain recombines TRBV30 with TRBJ2-2; 7 nucleotides match TRBD1. The J segment lost 7 bases and the V segment lost 5 bases, leaving 10 bases of the junction unmatched. The CDR3 is 14 amino acids. The germline V gene encodes CDR1 GTSNPN and CDR2 SVGIG (reference sequence). This chain's CDR3 is CAWLVTGRGGELFF. CDR3 DNA: TGTGCCTGGCTAGTGACAGGGCGAGGCGGGGAGCTGTTTTTT.

This chain joins TRBV11-2 and TRBJ2-1, with 10 bases matching TRBD1. J lost 7 bases, V lost 4 bases, and 7 bases had no gene match. The CDR3 consists of 15 residues. Germline-derived CDR1 and CDR2 are SGHAT and FQNNGV. The CDR3 nucleotides read TGTGCCAGCAGCTGGTACGGGACAGGGGTTAATGAGCAGTTCTTC. The encoded protein is CASSWYGTGVNEQFF.

This chain links TRBV2 with TRBJ2-3; TRBD2 agrees at 9 bases. Trimming at V came to 4 bases and at J to 1 base, leaving 6 bases not matched to a gene. The CDR3 runs to 16 residues. Looked up from germline, CDR1 is SNHLY and CDR2 is FYNNEI. In DNA form, the CDR3 reads TGTGCCAGCAGTGTTTATGCTAGCGGGGGCACAGATACGCAGTATTTT. Protein sequence: CASSVYASGGTDTQYF. Full variable domain (rest looked up from reference TRBV2 and TRBJ2-3): EPEVTQTPSHQVTQMGQEVILRCVPISNHLYFYWYRQILGQKVEFLVSFYNNEISEKSEIFDDQFSVERPDGSNFTLKIRSTKLEDSAMYFCASSVYASGGTDTQYFGPGTRLTVL.

The chain carries TRBV7-2 and TRBJ2-7, with TRBD1 identical over 8 bases. The V gene's germline CDR1 is SGHTA and CDR2 FQGNSA. The CDR3 extends over 16 amino acids. J gave up 3 bases and V 5 bases, and 12 bases lay outside the gene matches. The CDR3 reads CASSQAWTGFHYEQYF. The CDR3 nucleotides read TGTGCCAGCAGCCAAGCATGGACAGGGTTCCACTACGAGCAGTACTTC.

This clone was recorded a few times. This chain joins TRBV5-1 and TRBJ1-1; TRBD1 is a possible D gene (5 bases). The V gene lost 3 bases and the J gene lost 7 bases, with 16 bases spanning the gap. Per the germline V gene, CDR1 is SGHRS and CDR2 is YFSETQ. The CDR3 runs 14 residues. For the CDR3, the DNA is TGCGCCAGCAGCTCACTCGTCGGGGGGATTGAAGCTTTCTTT. Its translation is CASSSLVGGIEAFF.